The present T cell receptor beta chain was sequenced within a study of T-cell memory formation after mild COVID-19. As for this clonotype: Its matching antigen is unknown.

Amplification by 5'RACE using constant-segment primers produced TCR alpha and TCR beta cDNA libraries that carried sample barcodes and UMIs. Each CDR3 protein is one row after TCRdb ran MiXCR on the 5' RACE reads. The sample has under 350,000 distinct CDR3 sequences; 15% to 20% are singletons. Study results and limitations: The authors did not confirm SARS-CoV-2 specificity of second-wave clones peaking day 37. Memory cells collected pre-infection included some clones that later responded, suggesting cross-reactive memory joined.

Deletions cut 4 bases from V and 4 bases from J, with 10 bases between. The germline V gene encodes CDR1 SGHTA and CDR2 FQGNSA. CDR3 length equals 13 residues. The sample taken for sequencing was PBMCs or a T cell subset sorted from them (not recorded which). The chain joins TRBV7-2 to TRBJ1-1; possible D gene TRBD1, 6 bases. This clonotype originated in a man aged 18 to 29 who had mild COVID-19 (a few samples of this study predate the infection). Cell type and time point are not known. CDR3 nucleotide sequence: TGTGCCAGCAGCTCACAGGGTAGCACTGAAGCTTTCTTT. It is translated as CASSSQGSTEAFF.